This TCR beta chain was recorded in a study of T-cell memory formation after mild COVID-19. Overall study findings and caveats: Clones that contracted clustered mainly in CM and EM if CD4+ and in EMRA if CD8+.

It was 5'RACE with constant-segment primers that produced the TCR alpha and TCR beta cDNA libraries, which carried sample barcodes and UMIs. Via MiXCR, TCRdb re-called the 5' RACE reads, giving one row per CDR3 protein. The table includes 360,000 or so distinct CDR3 sequences, around 28% detected once. Trimming stripped 1 base from V and 3 bases from J, with 21 bases between. This CDR3 is built from 18 residues. Germline loops: CDR1 SGHVS, CDR2 FQNEAQ. This clonotype has only a few counts. Antigen unknown. The receptor comes from an adult woman who had mild COVID-19 (a few samples of this study predate the infection). Cell type and time point are not known. The sequenced material came from PBMCs or a T cell subset sorted from them (not recorded which). The rearrangement links TRBV7-8 to TRBJ1-2; possibly TRBD1 for D (6 bases). CDR3 protein: CASSLVRGLGTLYYGYTF. The CDR3 DNA is TGTGCCAGCAGCTTAGTCAGAGGTCTGGGGACACTATACTATGGCTACACCTTC.